A selection of T cell receptor beta chains follows, all from one sample in a study of blood T cell repertoires in COVID-19. Sequencing was performed with immunoSEQ multiplex PCR; in TCRdb, only in-frame clones are kept and a portion is missing. The data show more than 250,000 clones, over 75% seen once. The sample taken for sequencing was peripheral blood. These receptors all stem from a human donor in a cohort sampled during active COVID-19. Both conserved end residues are trimmed from each CDR3.

>TRBJ2-1|TRBV29-1|12
SVEREFPDNEQF
>TRBJ1-1|TRBV5-4|11
ASSGRGATEAF
>TRBJ2-5|TRBV5-4|13
ASRWATTPVETQY
>TRBJ1-5|TRBV7-9|13
ASSLDGRGNQPQH
>TRBJ2-4|TRBV18|13
ASSPTGLGKNIQY
>TRBJ1-2|TRBV12-5|15
ASGASPGPETHYGYT
>TRBJ1-6|TRBV10-2|11
ASGEGQNSPLH
>TRBJ2-1|TRBV27|12
ASSFESPWNEQF
>TRBJ2-7|TRBV29-1|11
SVVQGSPYEQY
>TRBJ2-1|TRBV9|12
ASSEREGHNEQF
>TRBJ2-7|TRBV5-1|10
ASRLTGSEQY
>TRBJ2-5|TRBV5-4|13
ASSSTSAKQETQY
>TRBJ2-6|TRBV7-2|12
ASSRGSGANVLT
>TRBJ2-2|TRBV14|13
ASSPRTGGNGELF
>TRBJ1-4|TRBV7-2|12
ASSLDSWNEKLF
>TRBJ1-2|TRBV7-9|13
ASSPRDSPIGGYT
>TRBJ2-2|TRBV4-1|14
ASSKNSGAYTGELF
>TRBJ2-1|TRBV28|13
ASSPSSGVLNEQF
>TRBJ1-4|TRBV10-3|9
ATGADEKLF
>TRBJ1-2|TRBV3-1/TRBV3-2|11
ASSQLGSYGYT
>TRBJ1-2|TRBV18|12
ASSSLGQGDGYT
>TRBJ2-1|TRBV5-4|14
ASSLAGIAGGGEQF
>TRBJ2-7|TRBV13|14
ASSLVLGLEPYEQY
>TRBJ2-7|TRBV6-5|11
ASSRTGKEEQY
>TRBJ2-7|TRBV3-1/TRBV3-2|11
ASSSSGIYEQY
>TRBJ2-7|TRBV27|12
ASSLGRTLDEQY
>TRBJ1-6|TRBV11-2|13
ASSLLTGLDSPLH
>TRBJ1-3|TRBV11-2|12
ASSLYTSGNTIY
>TRBJ1-3|TRBV6-5|14
ASSYRTPSSGNTIY
>TRBJ2-3|TRBV19|16
ASRSRRSDRRGGDTQY
>TRBJ1-3|TRBV19|12
ASSQTITGNTIY